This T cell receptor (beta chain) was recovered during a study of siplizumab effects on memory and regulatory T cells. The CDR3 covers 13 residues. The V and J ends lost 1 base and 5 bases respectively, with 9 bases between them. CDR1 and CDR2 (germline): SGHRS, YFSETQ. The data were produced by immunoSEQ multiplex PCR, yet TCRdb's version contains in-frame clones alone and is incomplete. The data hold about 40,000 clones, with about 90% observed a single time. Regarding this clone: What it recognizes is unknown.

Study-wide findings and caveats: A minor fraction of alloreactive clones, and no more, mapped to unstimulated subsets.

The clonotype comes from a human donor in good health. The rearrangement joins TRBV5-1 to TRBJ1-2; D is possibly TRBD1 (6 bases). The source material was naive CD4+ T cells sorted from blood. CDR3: CASSLQGPYGYTF. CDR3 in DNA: TGCGCCAGCAGCTTGCAGGGGCCATATGGCTACACCTTC.